Following are 21 T cell receptor beta chains from one sample sequenced in a study of siplizumab effects on memory and regulatory T cells. Some clones are missing from TCRdb's copy, which holds only in-frame ones; the method was immunoSEQ multiplex PCR. Altogether some 100,000 clones are present, 94% being singletons, with the ten largest covering approximately 1.4%. The source material was non-Treg CD4+ T cells sorted from blood. All receptors come from a human donor in good health.

The chain uses TRBV5-1 and TRBJ2-6, with TRBD1 matching 11 bases. The CDR3 extends over 18 amino acids. Germline CDR1 reads SGHRS; CDR2 reads YFSETQ. After removal of 2 bases from V and 0 bases from J, the junction contained 4 bases not matched to a gene. The CDR3 bases are TGCGCCAGCAGCTTTGGGACAGGGGGGACCTCTGGGGCCAACGTCCTGACTTTC. Amino acids: CASSFGTGGTSGANVLTF.

This rearrangement joins TRBV7-8 to TRBJ2-7, with 13 positions matching TRBD2. CDR1 is SGHVS and CDR2 is FQNEAQ in the germline V gene. The junction had 9 bases not matched to a gene; V was cut back by 4 bases and J by 6 bases. The CDR3 totals 16 residues. CDR3 residues: CASSSGTSGTPLEQYF. CDR3 DNA sequence: TGTGCCAGCAGCTCCGGGACTAGCGGGACCCCCCTCGAGCAGTACTTC.

J is TRBJ2-1 and V is TRBV7-3; the match to TRBD2 covers 8 bases. The junction had 19 bases not matched to a gene; V was cut back by 5 bases and J by 4 bases. The CDR3 extends over 19 amino acids. Germline V gives CDR1 SGHTA, CDR2 FQGTGA. CDR3 sequence reads: CASSKGRFHSGNMYNEQFF. CDR3 DNA sequence: TGTGCCAGCAGCAAGGGACGGTTCCATAGCGGGAACATGTACAATGAGCAGTTCTTC.

The chain has TRBV27 and TRBJ2-7, with 7 bases fitting TRBD1. Germline CDR1 MNHEY, CDR2 SMNVEV (reference sequence). This CDR3 region has 15 residues. With 6 bases clipped from V and 0 bases from J, the junction kept 8 bases outside the gene matches. The CDR3 sequence is CASRSDRVSSYEQYF. In DNA, the CDR3 is TGTGCCAGCAGGTCTGACAGGGTCAGCTCCTACGAGCAGTACTTC.

The chain's CDR3 is CASSDPGLAVPMTQYF. The CDR3 DNA is TGTGCCAGCAGTGACCCGGGACTAGCGGTGCCAATGACGCAGTATTTT. V gene TRBV6-1 combines with J gene TRBJ2-3; 11 bases agree with TRBD2. CDR3 length: 16 residues. Losses at the gene ends were 3 bases for V and 9 bases for J; bases not matched to a gene: 11. The V gene's germline CDR1 is MNHNS and CDR2 SASEGT.

V and J are TRBV11-2 and TRBJ2-1; 12 nucleotides line up with TRBD2. The junction had 11 bases not matched to a gene; V was cut back by 1 base and J by 4 bases. This CDR3 comprises 19 residues. In germline, CDR1 is SGHAT, CDR2 FQNNGV. CDR3 in DNA: TGTGCCAGCAGCTTAGGTTTCAGACTAGCGGGAGTCAGGTACAATGAGCAGTTCTTC. Amino acid sequence: CASSLGFRLAGVRYNEQFF.

This chain links TRBV27 with TRBJ2-7; 11 nucleotides agree with TRBD2. V lost 3 bases, J lost 3 bases, and 25 bases stayed unmatched. This CDR3 contains 22 residues. The V gene's germline CDR1 is MNHEY and CDR2 SMNVEV (reference sequence). The CDR3 DNA is TGTGCCAGCAGTTTGCTGCCTAGCGGGAGGCTGAACGCCCCAGTCAGATACTACGAGCAGTACTTC. Protein product: CASSLLPSGRLNAPVRYYEQYF.

The CDR3 spells CASSEPRDSAGTYTDTQYF. CDR3 DNA: TGCGCCAGCAGTGAGCCCCGGGACTCTGCCGGGACCTACACAGATACGCAGTATTTT. The V gene is TRBV10-2, the J gene TRBJ2-3, with D possibly matching TRBD2 (6 bases). This CDR3 is 19 amino acids long. Germline-derived CDR1 and CDR2 are WSHSY and SAAADI. V lost 2 bases, J lost 2 bases, and 23 bases lay in between.

This chain joins TRBV7-9 and TRBJ2-3; the match to TRBD1 covers 11 bases. The CDR3 is 15 residues long. In germline, CDR1 is SEHNR, CDR2 FQNEAQ (reference sequence). J was trimmed by 5 bases and V by 5 bases; bases with no gene match: 6. This CDR3 reads CASSPPGQGGDTQYF. The CDR3 DNA reads as TGTGCCAGCAGCCCGCCGGGACAGGGGGGAGATACGCAGTATTTT.

V usage is TRBV6-5 and J usage is TRBJ2-7; 13 positions agree with TRBD2. Germline V gives CDR1 MNHEY, CDR2 SVGAGI. The V gene end was trimmed by 5 bases and the J gene end by 4 bases; junction bases not matched to a gene: 2. There are 14 residues in the CDR3. In nucleotides, the CDR3 is TGTGCCAGCAGTCGGACTAGCGGGAGATACGAGCAGTACTTC. Its protein product is CASSRTSGRYEQYF.

This chain uses TRBV28 with TRBJ1-1; 7 nucleotides match TRBD1. The J segment lost 7 bases and the V segment lost 7 bases, leaving 12 bases of the junction unmatched. CDR1 is MDHEN, CDR2 SYDVKM, per germline. The CDR3 is 14 amino acids. The CDR3 loop reads CASNIPGGGFEAFF. Written as DNA, the CDR3 is TGTGCCAGCAATATTCCAGGGGGGGGATTTGAAGCTTTCTTT. Based on the CDR3 plus reference TRBV28 and TRBJ1-1, the full variable domain is DVKVTQSSRYLVKRTGEKVFLECVQDMDHENMFWYRQDPGLGLRLIYFSYDVKMKEKGDIPEGYSVSREKKERFSLILESASTNQTSMYLCASNIPGGGFEAFFGQGTRLTVV.

Points on this clone: It is likely a read error, because the conserved phenylalanine at the end of the CDR3 is missing. The limits of the CDR3 on the DNA are not certain, so only TCRdb's listed CDR3 is given. This chain connects TRBV28 to TRBJ2-7; the D segment call TRBD2 is taken from the table without a DNA check. Both ends counted, the CDR3 spans 14 residues. The V gene's germline CDR1 is MDHEN and CDR2 SYDVKM. CDR3 residues: CASRGGLAGGPVLL.

This rearrangement joins TRBV29-1 to TRBJ1-2; TRBD1 agrees at 9 bases. The CDR3 consists of 13 residues. The V gene's germline CDR1 is SQVTM and CDR2 ANQGSEA. The V segment lost 7 bases and the J segment 2 bases; nucleotides outside the gene matches: 5. CDR3 coding DNA: TGCAGCGGGAGGGACAGGGAAAACTATGGCTACACCTTC. Amino acids: CSGRDRENYGYTF.

V usage is TRBV12-5 and J usage is TRBJ1-5; perhaps TRBD1 as D (5 bases). CDR1 and CDR2 from the germline V gene are LGHNT and FRNRAP. The CDR3 runs to 14 residues. Deletions cut 8 bases from V and 2 bases from J, with 13 bases between. The CDR3 nucleotides read TGTGCTAGTAGTTGGGGGTTGGGCAATCAGCCCCAGCATTTT. Protein product: CASSWGLGNQPQHF.

The rearrangement joins TRBV5-8 to TRBJ2-7, with TRBD2 as a possible D gene (6 bases). The CDR3 sequence is 12 residues long. The V gene lost 1 base and the J gene lost 9 bases, with 11 bases spanning the gap. The germline V gene has CDR1 SGHTS and CDR2 YDEGEE. Here the CDR3 DNA reads TGTGCCAGCAGCTTGCAAGGAGGGTGGCAGTACTTC. It yields the protein CASSLQGGWQYF.

The chain has TRBV28 and TRBJ2-7, with TRBD1 matching 9 bases. There are 14 residues in the CDR3. Losses at the gene ends were 8 bases for V and 1 base for J; bases not matched to a gene: 6. In germline, CDR1 is MDHEN, CDR2 SYDVKM. CDR3 sequence reads: CASWPGQGSYEQYF. The CDR3 region has the DNA TGTGCCAGCTGGCCGGGACAGGGTTCCTACGAGCAGTACTTC.

The chain couples TRBV19 to TRBJ2-3; 8 bases map to TRBD1. The CDR3 is 15 residues long. Germline assignment: CDR1 LNHDA and CDR2 SQIVND (reference sequence). J was trimmed by 1 base and V by 4 bases; bases with no gene match: 4. The CDR3 DNA is TGTGCCAGTAGTACCAGGACAGGGCGCACAGATACGCAGTATTTT. The encoded protein is CASSTRTGRTDTQYF.

The chain couples TRBV2 to TRBJ1-5; D is ambiguous. Germline lookup yields CDR1 SNHLY and CDR2 FYNNEI. Trimming took off 3 bases at V and 1 base at J, with 10 bases between the two ends. There are 15 residues in the CDR3. The CDR3 spells CASSDEGRSNQPQHF. The CDR3 DNA sequence: TGTGCCAGCAGTGATGAAGGTAGGAGCAATCAGCCCCAGCATTTT.

The sample holds a few counts of this clone. The chain carries TRBV7-3 and TRBJ1-1, with D tentatively TRBD1 (5 bases). Germline CDR1 reads SGHTA; CDR2 reads FQGTGA. The CDR3 spans 14 residues. The V and J ends lost 2 bases and 4 bases respectively, with 11 bases between them. The DNA for the CDR3 is TGTGCCAGCAGCTTAGGTGGGGCCGGCACTGAAGCTTTCTTT. Amino acid sequence: CASSLGGAGTEAFF.

This chain joins TRBV9 and TRBJ2-7; no definite D call. With 0 bases removed from V and 2 bases from J, the gap between germline ends came to 9 bases. The germline V gene encodes CDR1 SGDLS and CDR2 YYNGEE. The CDR3 loop spans 14 amino acids. The CDR3 here is CASSVDPITYEQYF. CDR3 sequence (DNA): TGTGCCAGCAGCGTAGACCCGATCACCTACGAGCAGTACTTC.

J is TRBJ2-7 and V is TRBV5-4, with 10 bases fitting TRBD2. The germline V gene has CDR1 SGHNT and CDR2 YYREEE (reference sequence). There are 16 residues in the CDR3. V gave up 6 bases and J gave up 7 bases; unmatched junction bases: 16. The CDR3 region is CASNPSPSGSGGEQYF. The CDR3 coding sequence is TGTGCCAGCAACCCCTCCCCTAGCGGGAGTGGTGGGGAGCAGTACTTC.